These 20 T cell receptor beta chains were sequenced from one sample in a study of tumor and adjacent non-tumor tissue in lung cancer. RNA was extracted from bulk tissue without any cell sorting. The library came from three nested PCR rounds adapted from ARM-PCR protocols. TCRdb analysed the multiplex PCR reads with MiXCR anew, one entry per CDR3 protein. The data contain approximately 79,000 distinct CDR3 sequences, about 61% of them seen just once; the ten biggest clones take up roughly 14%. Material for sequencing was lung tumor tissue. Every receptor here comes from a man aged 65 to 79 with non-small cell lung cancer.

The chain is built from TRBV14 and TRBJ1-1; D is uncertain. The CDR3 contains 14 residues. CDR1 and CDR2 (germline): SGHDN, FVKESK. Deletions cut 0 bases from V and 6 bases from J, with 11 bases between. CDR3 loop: CASSQDSLDSEAFF. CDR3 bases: TGTGCCAGCAGCCAAGATAGCTTGGACTCTGAAGCTTTCTTT. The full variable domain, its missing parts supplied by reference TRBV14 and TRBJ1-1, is EAGVTQFPSHSVIEKGQTVTLRCDPISGHDNLYWYRRVMGKEIKFLLHFVKESKQDESGMPNNRFLAERTGGTYSTLKVQPAELEDSGVYFCASSQDSLDSEAFFGQGTRLTVV.

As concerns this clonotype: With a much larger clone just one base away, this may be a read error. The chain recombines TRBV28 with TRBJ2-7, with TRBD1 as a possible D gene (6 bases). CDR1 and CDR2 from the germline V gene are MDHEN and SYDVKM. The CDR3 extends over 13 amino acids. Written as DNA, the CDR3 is TGTGCCAGTAGACCGGGACATGGCTACGAGCAGTGCTTC. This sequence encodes CASRPGHGYEQCF.

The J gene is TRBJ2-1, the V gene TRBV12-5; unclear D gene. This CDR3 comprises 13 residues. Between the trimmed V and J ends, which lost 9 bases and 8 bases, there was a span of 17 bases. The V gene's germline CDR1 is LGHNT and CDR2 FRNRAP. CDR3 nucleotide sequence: TGTGCTAGCGGTAACACGGATGTGGATGAGCAGTTCTTC. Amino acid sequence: CASGNTDVDEQFF.

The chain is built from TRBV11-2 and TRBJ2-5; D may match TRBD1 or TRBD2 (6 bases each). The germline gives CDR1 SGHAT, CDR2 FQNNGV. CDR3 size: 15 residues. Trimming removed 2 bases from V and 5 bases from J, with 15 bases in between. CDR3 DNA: TGTGCCAGCAGCTTAACCCCGGTCGGGGGCGAGACCCAGTACTTC. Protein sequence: CASSLTPVGGETQYF.

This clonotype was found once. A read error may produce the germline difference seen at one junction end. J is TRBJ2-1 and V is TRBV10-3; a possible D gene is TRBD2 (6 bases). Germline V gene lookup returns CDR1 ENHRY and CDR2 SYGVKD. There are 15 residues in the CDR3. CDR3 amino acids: CAISVSGDSYNEQLF. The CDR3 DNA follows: TGTGCCATCAGTGTGTCGGGAGACTCCTACAATGAGCAGCTCTTC.

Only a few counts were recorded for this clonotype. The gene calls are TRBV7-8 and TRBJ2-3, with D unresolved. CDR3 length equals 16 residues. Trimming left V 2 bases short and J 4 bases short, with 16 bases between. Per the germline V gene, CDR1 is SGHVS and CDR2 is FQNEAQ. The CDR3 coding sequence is TGTGCCAGCAGCTTAAGGGCTAGGAAAGATGCAGATACGCAGTATTTT. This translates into CASSLRARKDADTQYF.

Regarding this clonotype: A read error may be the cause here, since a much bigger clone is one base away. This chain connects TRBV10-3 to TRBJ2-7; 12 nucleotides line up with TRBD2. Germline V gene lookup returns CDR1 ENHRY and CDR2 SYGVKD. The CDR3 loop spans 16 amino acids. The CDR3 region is CVISESSSGRAYEQYF. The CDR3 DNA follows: TGTGTCATCAGTGAGTCATCTAGCGGGAGGGCTTACGAGCAGTACTTC.

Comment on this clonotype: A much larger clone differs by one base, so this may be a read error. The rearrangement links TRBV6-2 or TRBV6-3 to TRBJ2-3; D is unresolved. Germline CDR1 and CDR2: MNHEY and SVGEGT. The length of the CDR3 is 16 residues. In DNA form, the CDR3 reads TGTGCCAGCAGTTACGGGCGATCAACGACCACAAATACGCAGTATTTT. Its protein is CASSYGRSTTTNTQYF.

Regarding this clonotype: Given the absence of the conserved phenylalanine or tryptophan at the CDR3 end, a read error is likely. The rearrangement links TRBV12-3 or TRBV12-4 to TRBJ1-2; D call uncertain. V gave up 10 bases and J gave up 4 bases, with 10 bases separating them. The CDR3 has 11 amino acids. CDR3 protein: CANTATYGYTL. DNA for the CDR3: TGTGCCAACACCGCTACCTATGGCTACACCCTC.

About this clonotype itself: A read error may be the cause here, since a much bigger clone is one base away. CDR3 loop: CAISESQDLNIEAFF. CDR3 coding DNA: TGTGCCATCAGTGAGTCCCAGGACCTGAACATTGAAGCTTTCTTT. V and J are TRBV10-3 and TRBJ1-1; D is unresolved. The V gene's germline CDR1 is ENHRY and CDR2 SYGVKD. The CDR3 consists of 15 residues.

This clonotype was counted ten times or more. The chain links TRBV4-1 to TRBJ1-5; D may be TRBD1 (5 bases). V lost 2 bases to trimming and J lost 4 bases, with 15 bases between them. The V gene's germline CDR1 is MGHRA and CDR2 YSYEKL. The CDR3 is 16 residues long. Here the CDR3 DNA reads TGCGCCAGCAGCCAACGGCAGGCTGGGGGGAATCAGCCCCAGCATTTT. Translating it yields CASSQRQAGGNQPQHF.

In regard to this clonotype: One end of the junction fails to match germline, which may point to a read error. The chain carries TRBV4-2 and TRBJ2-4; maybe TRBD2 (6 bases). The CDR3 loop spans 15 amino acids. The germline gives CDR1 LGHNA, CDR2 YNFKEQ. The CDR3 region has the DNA TGTACCAGCAGCCAAGTCGGGGGTGCCAAAAACATCCAGTACTTC. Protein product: CTSSQVGGAKNIQYF.

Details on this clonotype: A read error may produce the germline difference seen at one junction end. This CDR3 is CASSLERRTSTYTQYF. The CDR3 DNA reads TGTGCCAGCAGCTTAGAAAGGAGGACTAGCACATATACGCAGTATTTT. V gene TRBV11-2 combines with J gene TRBJ2-3; TRBD2 aligns across 8 bases. Germline CDR1 and CDR2: SGHAT and FQNNGV. The CDR3 spans 16 residues.

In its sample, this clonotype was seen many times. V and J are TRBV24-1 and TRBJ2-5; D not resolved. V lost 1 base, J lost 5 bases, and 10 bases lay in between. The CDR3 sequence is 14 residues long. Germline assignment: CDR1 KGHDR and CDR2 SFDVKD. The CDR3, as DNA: TGTGCCACCAGTGATTTCCCATCCACCGAGACCCAGTACTTC. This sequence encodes CATSDFPSTETQYF.

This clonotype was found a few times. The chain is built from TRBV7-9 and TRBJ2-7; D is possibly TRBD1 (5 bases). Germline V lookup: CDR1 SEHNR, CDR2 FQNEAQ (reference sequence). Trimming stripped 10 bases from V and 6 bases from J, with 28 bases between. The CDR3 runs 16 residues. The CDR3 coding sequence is TGTGCCATCTCCAAGGGGTCAGGTCAGCTTCCGGGCGAGCAGTACTTC. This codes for CAISKGSGQLPGEQYF.

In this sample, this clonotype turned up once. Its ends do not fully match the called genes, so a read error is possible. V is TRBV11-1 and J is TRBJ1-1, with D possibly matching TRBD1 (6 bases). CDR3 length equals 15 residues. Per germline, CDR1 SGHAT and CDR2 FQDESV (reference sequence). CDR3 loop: CANSFSGTTNTEAFF. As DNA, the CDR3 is TGTGCCAACAGCTTTTCCGGGACAACCAACACTGAAGCTTTCTTT. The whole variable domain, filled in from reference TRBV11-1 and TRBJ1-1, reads EAEVAQSPRYKITEKSQAVAFWCDPISGHATLYWYRQILGQGPELLVQFQDESVVDDSQLPKDRFSAERLKGVDSTLKIQPAELGDSAMYLCANSFSGTTNTEAFFGQGTRLTVV.

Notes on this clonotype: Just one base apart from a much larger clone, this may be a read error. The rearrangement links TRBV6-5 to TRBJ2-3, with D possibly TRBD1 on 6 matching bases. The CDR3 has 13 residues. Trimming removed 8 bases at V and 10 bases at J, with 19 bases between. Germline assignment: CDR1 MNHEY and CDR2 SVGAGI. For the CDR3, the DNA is TGTGCCAGCCAGACCCAGGGGCCCCCAGCGCAGTATTTT. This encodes CASQTQGPPAQYF.

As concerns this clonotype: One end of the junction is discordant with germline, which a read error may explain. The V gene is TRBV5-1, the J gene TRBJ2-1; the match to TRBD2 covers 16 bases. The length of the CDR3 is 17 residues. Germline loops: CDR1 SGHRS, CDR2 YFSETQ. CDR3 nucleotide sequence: TGCGCCAGCAGCTGGGGGACTAGCGGGAGGGCCTACAATGAACAGTTCTTC. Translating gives CASSWGTSGRAYNEQFF. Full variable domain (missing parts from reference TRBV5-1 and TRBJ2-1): KAGVTQTPRYLIKTRGQQVTLSCSPISGHRSVSWYQQTPGQGLQFLFEYFSETQRNKGNFPGRFSGRQFSNSRSEMNVSTLELGDSALYLCASSWGTSGRAYNEQFFGPGTRLTVL.

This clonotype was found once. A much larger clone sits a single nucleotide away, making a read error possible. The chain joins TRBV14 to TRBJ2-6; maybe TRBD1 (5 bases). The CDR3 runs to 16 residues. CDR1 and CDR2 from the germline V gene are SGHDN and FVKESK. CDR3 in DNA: TGTGCCAGCAGCCAAGGCGGTTACTCTGGGGCCAACATCCTGACTTTC. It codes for CASSQGGYSGANILTF.

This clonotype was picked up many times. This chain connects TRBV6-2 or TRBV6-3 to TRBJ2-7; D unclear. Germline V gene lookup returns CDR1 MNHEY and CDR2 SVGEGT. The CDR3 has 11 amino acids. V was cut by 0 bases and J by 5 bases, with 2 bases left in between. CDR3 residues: CASSYSNEQYF. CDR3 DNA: TGTGCCAGCAGTTACTCGAACGAGCAGTACTTC.